Listed below are T cell receptor beta chains from one sample, sequenced in a study of PD-L1 blockade in urothelial cancer. Libraries were prepared by immunoSEQ multiplex PCR; TCRdb keeps only in-frame clonotypes and omits some of them. The table includes tens of thousands of clones, roughly 88% detected once. The sample here was PBMCs, taken around atezolizumab (anti-PD-L1) treatment. All receptors derive from a man in his 60s with urothelial cancer. CDR3s include the opening cysteine and the closing phenylalanine or tryptophan. D genes are given only for firm matches. Clone size is not always given. Where it is, it says once, few, many or a class for expanded clones.

V gene: TRBV6-1; J gene: TRBJ2-7; D gene: TRBD1; clone size: NA; CDR3 DNA: TGTGCCAGCAGTGAAAGGACAGGGCCCTACGAGCAGTACTTC; CDR3 protein: CASSERTGPYEQYF
V gene: TRBV11-2; J gene: TRBJ2-3; D gene: NA; clone size: NA; CDR3 DNA: TGTGCCAGCAGCCAAACAGGCTTTACAGATACGCAGTATTTT; CDR3 protein: CASSQTGFTDTQYF
V gene: TRBV7-2; J gene: TRBJ2-7; D gene: TRBD1; clone size: once; CDR3 DNA: TGTGCCAGCAGCCCCCAAACGGGACAGTTCACCCCCTACGAGCAGTACTTC; CDR3 protein: CASSPQTGQFTPYEQYF
V gene: TRBV7-7; J gene: TRBJ2-2; D gene: NA; clone size: NA; CDR3 DNA: TGTGCTAGCAGCTTAGGACAGCCGGGCACCGGGGAGCTGTTTTTT; CDR3 protein: CASSLGQPGTGELFF
V gene: TRBV5-4; J gene: TRBJ2-5; D gene: TRBD2; clone size: NA; CDR3 DNA: TGTGCCAGCACTATGGGCGGGGGGGGGCAAGAGACCCAGTACTTC; CDR3 protein: CASTMGGGGQETQYF
V gene: TRBV9; J gene: TRBJ1-1; D gene: TRBD1; clone size: NA; CDR3 DNA: TGTGCCAGCAGTGGGACAGCCTTAAACACTGAAGCTTTCTTT; CDR3 protein: CASSGTALNTEAFF
V gene: TRBV18; J gene: TRBJ1-3; D gene: NA; clone size: NA; CDR3 DNA: TGTGCCAGCTCACCTGAGTCGGGAATCTCTGGAAACACCATATATTTT; CDR3 protein: CASSPESGISGNTIYF
V gene: TRBV25-1; J gene: TRBJ2-1; D gene: NA; clone size: NA; CDR3 DNA: TGTGCCAGCAGTGAATCAAAGGGGGAGCAGTTCTTC; CDR3 protein: CASSESKGEQFF
V gene: TRBV9; J gene: TRBJ2-3; D gene: TRBD1; clone size: NA; CDR3 DNA: TGTGCCAGCAGCCCAGGGGGAACGGGCACAGATACGCAGTATTTT; CDR3 protein: CASSPGGTGTDTQYF
V gene: TRBV5-1; J gene: TRBJ2-2; D gene: TRBD1; clone size: NA; CDR3 DNA: TGCGCCAGCAGCTTGGTGGGCCAGGGGGCCGGGGAGCTGTTTTTT; CDR3 protein: CASSLVGQGAGELFF
V gene: TRBV21-1; J gene: TRBJ2-7; D gene: NA; clone size: NA; CDR3 DNA: TGTGCCAGCAGCAACCGACTAGCGGTTTTCTACGAGCAGTACTTC; CDR3 protein: CASSNRLAVFYEQYF
V gene: TRBV5-1; J gene: TRBJ2-3; D gene: NA; clone size: NA; CDR3 DNA: TGCGCCAGCAGCTTGGCCACGGGGGGCACAGATACGCAGTATTTT; CDR3 protein: CASSLATGGTDTQYF
V gene: TRBV6-1; J gene: TRBJ2-5; D gene: NA; clone size: NA; CDR3 DNA: TGTGCCAGCGCGTCGGGACTTCCAAGTGAGACCCAGTACTTC; CDR3 protein: CASASGLPSETQYF
V gene: TRBV11-3; J gene: TRBJ2-1; D gene: NA; clone size: NA; CDR3 DNA: TGTGCCAGCAGCTTAGCGGGGTCTGAGCAGTTCTTC; CDR3 protein: CASSLAGSEQFF
V gene: TRBV5-6; J gene: TRBJ2-1; D gene: NA; clone size: once; CDR3 DNA: TGTGCCAGCACCTTCGCCAACAGGGGGGGCAATGAGCAGTTCTTC; CDR3 protein: CASTFANRGGNEQFF
V gene: TRBV18; J gene: TRBJ1-2; D gene: TRBD1; clone size: NA; CDR3 DNA: TGTGCCAGCTCACCGACGGACAGGAAGGCTAATAACTATGGCTACACCTTC; CDR3 protein: CASSPTDRKANNYGYTF
V gene: TRBV7-8; J gene: TRBJ1-5; D gene: NA; clone size: NA; CDR3 DNA: TGTGCCAGCAGCTTAGCGCTAAACCCCCAAAGAAATCAGCCCCAGCATTTT; CDR3 protein: CASSLALNPQRNQPQHF
V gene: TRBV27; J gene: TRBJ2-5; D gene: TRBD2; clone size: once; CDR3 DNA: TGTGCCAGCAGCCCCCGGGGGGGCAGGGGCCCGATACAAGAGACCCAGTACTTC; CDR3 protein: CASSPRGGRGPIQETQYF
V gene: TRBV9; J gene: TRBJ1-3; D gene: TRBD1; clone size: NA; CDR3 DNA: TGTGCCAGCGATACGGACAGGGCAGGGGGAAACACCATATATTTT; CDR3 protein: CASDTDRAGGNTIYF
V gene: TRBV18; J gene: TRBJ1-1; D gene: NA; clone size: NA; CDR3 DNA: TGTGCCAGCTCTTTTGGGGGCAACACTGAAGCTTTCTTT; CDR3 protein: CASSFGGNTEAFF
V gene: TRBV10-3; J gene: TRBJ1-1; D gene: NA; clone size: NA; CDR3 DNA: TGTGCCACCACAGCAGGGGACCTCAAGAACACTGAAGCTTTCTTT; CDR3 protein: CATTAGDLKNTEAFF
V gene: TRBV9; J gene: TRBJ1-2; D gene: TRBD1; clone size: NA; CDR3 DNA: TGTGCCAGCAGCGCGGGACAGGGGGGCTATGGCTACACCTTC; CDR3 protein: CASSAGQGGYGYTF
V gene: TRBV6-5; J gene: TRBJ1-5; D gene: NA; clone size: NA; CDR3 DNA: TGTGCCAGCAGCCTGACGGGGATGAATCAGCCCCAGCATTTT; CDR3 protein: CASSLTGMNQPQHF
V gene: TRBV29-1; J gene: TRBJ1-2; D gene: NA; clone size: NA; CDR3 DNA: TGCAGCGTTGAAGATCTTAATCAGGCGATCAGAACCTATGGCTACACCTTC; CDR3 protein: CSVEDLNQAIRTYGYTF
V gene: TRBV28; J gene: TRBJ2-7; D gene: TRBD1; clone size: NA; CDR3 DNA: TGTGCCAGCAGTTTATGGGACAGGGTAGTCTACGAGCAGTACTTC; CDR3 protein: CASSLWDRVVYEQYF